These T cell receptor beta chains were read from a single sample in a study of T-cell reconstitution after alpha-beta-depleted transplantation in children. TCRdb itself ran the PCR reads through MiXCR, one entry per CDR3 protein. The table includes about 640,000 distinct CDR3 sequences, around 16% detected once. This specimen consisted of PBMCs from the stem cell graft donor, obtained from the stem cell graft. All receptors derive from a human donor who donated a stem cell graft to a child with acute myeloid leukemia. Each CDR3 is given with its conserved first and last residue. The D gene is left open where the match is weak. Clone size is not always given. Where it is, it says once, few, many or a class for expanded clones.

TRBJ1-1	.	TRBV4-3	.	TGCGCCAGCAGCCAAGATCGCACAGGACCGAACACTGAAGCTTTCTTT	CASSQDRTGPNTEAFF
TRBJ2-7	.	TRBV21-1	few	TGTGCCAGCACCGACCTCGGACGGAGCTACGAGCAGTACTTC	CASTDLGRSYEQYF
TRBJ1-1	.	TRBV27	many	TGTGCCATCTCGTCGGGGACCGAAGCTTTCTTT	CAISSGTEAFF
TRBJ2-7	.	TRBV5-6	.	TGTGCCAGCAGCTTGGAGACGACAGGCTCCTACGAGCAGTACTTC	CASSLETTGSYEQYF
TRBJ2-3	.	TRBV5-1	many	TGTGCCAGCAGCTTAGAGGGAGATACGCAGTATTTT	CASSLEGDTQYF
TRBJ1-2	.	TRBV7-9	.	TGTGCCAGCAGCTTCTCCGGGCCAACCTATGGCTACACCTTC	CASSFSGPTYGYTF
TRBJ2-3	TRBD2	TRBV7-2	many	TGTGCCAGCAGCCTCAGCGGGGGGGCAGCAGATACGCAGTATTTT	CASSLSGGAADTQYF
TRBJ2-5	TRBD1	TRBV3-1	.	TGTGCCAGCAGCCCCTTATCAGGGGGCGAGGAGACCCAGTACTTC	CASSPLSGGEETQYF
TRBJ1-4	TRBD1	TRBV15	.	TGTGCCACCAGCTCCCCCGGGACAGCTAATGAAAAACTGTTTTTT	CATSSPGTANEKLFF
TRBJ2-3	TRBD1	TRBV6-5	many	TGTGCCAGCAGTTACGAGGGACAGGGGGCAAGCACAGATACGCAGTATTTT	CASSYEGQGASTDTQYF
TRBJ2-1	.	TRBV13	few	TGTGCCAGCAGCTTACCGACAGGTGCCAATGAGCAGTTCTTC	CASSLPTGANEQFF
TRBJ2-1	TRBD2	TRBV7-2	few	TGTGCCAGCAGCGACCTCGGGGGGTACTCCTACAATGAGCAGTTCTTC	CASSDLGGYSYNEQFF
TRBJ2-1	.	TRBV6-5	many	TGTGCCAGCAGTTACGGGTTAGGATCCTACAATGAGCAGTTCTTC	CASSYGLGSYNEQFF
TRBJ1-5	TRBD1	TRBV12-3/TRBV12-4	.	TGTGCCAGCACCGGGACAGGGGCGGATCAGCCCCAGCATTTT	CASTGTGADQPQHF
TRBJ2-5	TRBD2	TRBV12-3/TRBV12-4	.	TGTGCCAGCACTTCTGTGACTAGCGGGGGGGGAGCCGAGACCCAGTACTTC	CASTSVTSGGGAETQYF
TRBJ2-1	.	TRBV6-2/TRBV6-3	.	TGTGCCAGCTGCAAAACGGGGCACCTTTCCAATGAGCAGTTCTTC	CASCKTGHLSNEQFF
TRBJ2-3	.	TRBV27	.	TGTGCCAGCAGTTTACCCCTAGGGCGGGATACGCAGTATTTT	CASSLPLGRDTQYF
TRBJ2-3	.	TRBV3-1	.	TGTGCCACCCGGCACACAGATACGCAGTATTTT	CATRHTDTQYF
TRBJ2-1	TRBD1	TRBV29-1	many	TGCAGCGCTGCTGGACAGGCCTACAATGAGCAGTTCTTC	CSAAGQAYNEQFF
TRBJ1-1	TRBD1	TRBV7-2	.	TGTGCCAGCAGCTCCGCCCGACAGGGGTGGACTGAAGCTTTCTTT	CASSSARQGWTEAFF
TRBJ2-7	TRBD1	TRBV4-3	.	TGCGCCAGCAGCCAGGCCGGGACAGGGGGCTACGAGCAGTACTTC	CASSQAGTGGYEQYF
TRBJ2-3	.	TRBV29-1	many	TGCAGCGTATTCGGGGGGCCTAGCACAGATACGCAGTATTTT	CSVFGGPSTDTQYF
TRBJ2-5	.	TRBV12-3/TRBV12-4	.	TGTGCCAGCAGCGCCCGAGCGGCGGCGGCTCCCCAGTACTTC	CASSARAAAAPQYF
TRBJ2-3	.	TRBV24-1	few	TGTGCCACCAGTGACTCCGAGCTGACCCGGCCCGTCTTTATGGATACGCAGTATTTT	CATSDSELTRPVFMDTQYF
TRBJ1-1	TRBD1	TRBV20-1	few	TGCTGTGCTAGGCGGCCGGGAGGGACAGCGAACACTGAAGCTTTCTTT	CCARRPGGTANTEAFF
TRBJ1-5	.	TRBV7-2	few	TGTGCCAGCAGCTTACGTTTTGGAAATCAGCCCCAGCATTTT	CASSLRFGNQPQHF
TRBJ2-1	TRBD1	TRBV7-9	few	TGTGCCAGCAGCCCCCGGGACAGGGTCTACAATGAGCAGTTCTTC	CASSPRDRVYNEQFF
TRBJ1-4	TRBD1	TRBV9	.	TGTGCCAGCAGCCCCGGCAGGGGGTCTAATGAAAAACTGTTTTTT	CASSPGRGSNEKLFF
TRBJ1-1	.	TRBV5-4	once	TGTGCCAGCAGCTTGCCCTTTACTGGAGCTTTCTTT	CASSLPFTGAFF
TRBJ2-3	.	TRBV7-7	few	TGTGCCAGCAGCTTATATGCCGGAGAGGGGGGGCGCTCAGATACGCAGTATTTT	CASSLYAGEGGRSDTQYF
TRBJ1-6	.	TRBV6-5	many	TGTGCCAGCAGAGCCCCCGGTTCACCCCTCCACTTT	CASRAPGSPLHF
TRBJ2-1	TRBD2	TRBV4-2	many	TGTGCCAGCAGCCAAGGGATTCAGGGACTAGCGAACAATGAGCAGTTCTTC	CASSQGIQGLANNEQFF
TRBJ2-5	.	TRBV20-1	few	TGCAGTGCTAGAGATAAAGAAACGCTATACCAAGAGACCCAGTACTTC	CSARDKETLYQETQYF
TRBJ1-1	.	TRBV5-4	.	TGTGCCAGCAGCTTGCCCCCAGGGACGTACACTGAAGCTTTCTTT	CASSLPPGTYTEAFF
TRBJ1-2	TRBD1	TRBV7-2	many	TGTGCCAGCAGCTCAGGAGACAGGGCCGCCCTCTACACCTTC	CASSSGDRAALYTF
TRBJ1-5	.	TRBV20-1	few	TGCAGCGCGGTCCGGGGACGGAAAAACTTCCAGCCCCAGCATTTT	CSAVRGRKNFQPQHF
TRBJ2-3	TRBD2	TRBV4-3	.	TGCGCCAGCGGCAGACGGGGGGGCACAGATACGCAGTATTTT	CASGRRGGTDTQYF
TRBJ1-4	TRBD1	TRBV29-1	many	TGCAGCGTTGAAAGCCCGGGACAGGGCAGTGAAAAACTGTTTTTT	CSVESPGQGSEKLFF
TRBJ2-7	.	TRBV27	many	TGTGCCAGCACCATTACGGCGGGGGACAGCTCCTACGAGCAGTACTTC	CASTITAGDSSYEQYF
TRBJ2-2	.	TRBV29-1	.	TGCAGCGCCCATTTAGCAAATGCGAACACCGGGGAGCTGTTTTTT	CSAHLANANTGELFF
TRBJ2-5	.	TRBV29-1	many	TGCAGCGTCCTTCAGGGGCGGTGGGAGACCCAGTACTTC	CSVLQGRWETQYF
TRBJ2-7	TRBD2	TRBV30	.	TGTGCCTGGAGCGTCGGGGGGGCCTACGAGCAGTACTTC	CAWSVGGAYEQYF
TRBJ2-2	TRBD1	TRBV20-1	.	TGCTGTGCTAGGGACAGGGGGCAACCTCGGAACACCGGGGAGCTGTTTTTT	CCARDRGQPRNTGELFF
TRBJ2-2	.	TRBV7-9	many	TGTGCCAGCAGCAAGATAACGGGGGAGCTGTTTTTT	CASSKITGELFF
TRBJ2-5	.	TRBV5-1	.	TGCGCCAGCAGCTTGAGAGGTAGCGGAGAGACCCAGTACTTC	CASSLRGSGETQYF
TRBJ1-2	.	TRBV20-1	few	TGCAGTGCTATATTGACTGAAAATAATGGCTACACCTTC	CSAILTENNGYTF
TRBJ2-1	.	TRBV5-1	once	TGCGCCAGCAGCTTGGGAGGGGAACAGTACAATGAGCAGTTCTTC	CASSLGGEQYNEQFF
TRBJ2-7	TRBD1	TRBV4-3	.	TGCGCCAGCAGCCAAGAATTCGGACAGGGAATCTACGAGCAGTACTTC	CASSQEFGQGIYEQYF
TRBJ1-2	.	TRBV29-1	many	TGCAGCGTTGACGGGGTTAGCGGATCTGGCGGCTACACCTTC	CSVDGVSGSGGYTF
TRBJ1-1	.	TRBV7-2	few	TGTGCCAGCAGCTTAGACCTCCAGTCCACTGAAGCTTTCTTT	CASSLDLQSTEAFF
TRBJ2-3	TRBD1	TRBV24-1	many	TGTGCCACCAGTGATTTGAAGGGGACAGCAGATACGCAGTATTTT	CATSDLKGTADTQYF
TRBJ1-5	TRBD1	TRBV10-1	few	TGCGCCAGCAAGGGACAGCCTTATAGCTGGAGATTGCATGATCAGCATTTT	CASKGQPYSWRLHDQHF
TRBJ2-4	.	TRBV29-1	many	TGCAGCGTTGGAGGGTCTAGCGAGGCATATAACATTCAGTACTTC	CSVGGSSEAYNIQYF
TRBJ1-6	.	TRBV5-1	many	TGCGCCAGCAGCTTGGTGGAAGGGAATTCACCCCTCCACTTT	CASSLVEGNSPLHF
TRBJ1-1	.	TRBV5-1	few	TGCGCCAGCAGCTTGGAAGGGACCACTGAAGCTTTCTTT	CASSLEGTTEAFF